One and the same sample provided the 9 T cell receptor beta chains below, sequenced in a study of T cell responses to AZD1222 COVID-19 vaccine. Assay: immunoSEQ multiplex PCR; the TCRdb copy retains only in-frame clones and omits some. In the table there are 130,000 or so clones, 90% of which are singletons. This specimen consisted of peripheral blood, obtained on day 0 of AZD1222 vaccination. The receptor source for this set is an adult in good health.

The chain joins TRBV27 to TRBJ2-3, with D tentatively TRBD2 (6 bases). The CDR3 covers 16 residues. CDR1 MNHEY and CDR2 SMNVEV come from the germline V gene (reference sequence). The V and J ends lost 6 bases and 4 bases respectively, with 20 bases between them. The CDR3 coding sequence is TGTGCCAGCAGAGCGCCGGAGGGGCGCGGCGCAGATACGCAGTATTTT. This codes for CASRAPEGRGADTQYF.

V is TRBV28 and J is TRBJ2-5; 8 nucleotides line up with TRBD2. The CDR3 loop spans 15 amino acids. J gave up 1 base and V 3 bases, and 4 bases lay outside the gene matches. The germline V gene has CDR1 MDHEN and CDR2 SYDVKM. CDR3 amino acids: CASSLGGRIQETQYF. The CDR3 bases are TGTGCCAGCAGTTTGGGCGGGAGGATCCAAGAGACCCAGTACTTC.

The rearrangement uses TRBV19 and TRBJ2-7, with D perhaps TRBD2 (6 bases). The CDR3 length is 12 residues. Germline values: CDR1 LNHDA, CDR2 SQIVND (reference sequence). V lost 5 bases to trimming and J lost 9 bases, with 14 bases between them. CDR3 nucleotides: TGTGCCAGTAGTGACCGGACTACGGGGCAGTACTTC. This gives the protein CASSDRTTGQYF.

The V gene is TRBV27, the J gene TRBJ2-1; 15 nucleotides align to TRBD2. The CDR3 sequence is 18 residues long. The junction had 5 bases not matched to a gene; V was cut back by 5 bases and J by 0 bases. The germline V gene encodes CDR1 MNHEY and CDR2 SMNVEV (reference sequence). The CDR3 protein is CASSQGTSGRNSYNEQFF. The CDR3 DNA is TGTGCCAGCAGTCAAGGGACTAGCGGGAGGAACTCCTACAATGAGCAGTTCTTC.

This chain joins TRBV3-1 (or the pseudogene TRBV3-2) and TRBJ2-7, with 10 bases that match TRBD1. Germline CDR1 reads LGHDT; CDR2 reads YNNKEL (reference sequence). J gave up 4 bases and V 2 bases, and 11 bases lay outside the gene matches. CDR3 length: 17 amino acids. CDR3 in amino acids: CASSQIRTGGTQYEQYF. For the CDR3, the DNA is TGTGCCAGCAGCCAAATCCGGACAGGGGGAACCCAGTACGAGCAGTACTTC.

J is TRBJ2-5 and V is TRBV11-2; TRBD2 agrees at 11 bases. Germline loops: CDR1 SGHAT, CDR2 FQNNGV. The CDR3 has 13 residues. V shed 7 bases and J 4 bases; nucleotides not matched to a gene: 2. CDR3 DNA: TGTGCCAGCATCGGACTAGCGGGAGAGACCCAGTACTTC. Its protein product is CASIGLAGETQYF.

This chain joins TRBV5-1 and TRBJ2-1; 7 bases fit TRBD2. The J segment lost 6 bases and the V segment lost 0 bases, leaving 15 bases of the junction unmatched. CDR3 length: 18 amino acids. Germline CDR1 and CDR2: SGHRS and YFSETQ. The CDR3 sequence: CASSLGPPGRLAVNEQFF. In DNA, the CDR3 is TGCGCCAGCAGCTTGGGTCCCCCAGGTAGGCTAGCGGTCAATGAGCAGTTCTTC.

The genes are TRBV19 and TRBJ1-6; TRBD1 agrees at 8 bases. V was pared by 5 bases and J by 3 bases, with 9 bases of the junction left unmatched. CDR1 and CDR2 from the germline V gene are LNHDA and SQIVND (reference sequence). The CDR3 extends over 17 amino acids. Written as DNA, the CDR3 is TGTGCCAGTAGTGTCCGGGACAGGAACCTCTATAATTCACCCCTCCACTTT. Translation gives CASSVRDRNLYNSPLHF.

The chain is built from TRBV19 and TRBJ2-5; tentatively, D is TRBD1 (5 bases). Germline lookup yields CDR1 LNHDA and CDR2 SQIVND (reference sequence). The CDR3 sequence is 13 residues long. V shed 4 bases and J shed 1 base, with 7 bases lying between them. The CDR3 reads CASSTTVQETQYF. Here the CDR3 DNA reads TGTGCCAGTAGTACGACAGTCCAAGAGACCCAGTACTTC.